This T cell receptor beta chain was recorded in a study of shared clonotypes between healthy human individuals. Libraries were prepared by immunoSEQ multiplex PCR; TCRdb keeps only in-frame clonotypes and omits some of them. The sample shows around 2.5 million clones, 93% of them seen only once. This clonotype originated in a man aged 18-30 years in good health. Some clones in this sample may be carry-over from other donors' samples. The source material was naive CD4+ T cells from PBMCs. This sample's subset: CD45RA+ positively selected.

CDR3 in amino acids: CASSLIRADTQYF. The CDR3 bases are TGTGCCAGCAGCTTAATTCGAGCAGATACGCAGTATTTT. The rearrangement links TRBV7-2 to TRBJ2-3; D gene ambiguous. V was trimmed by 2 bases and J by 4 bases, leaving 7 bases between them. The CDR3 sequence is 13 residues long. CDR1 SGHTA and CDR2 FQGNSA come from the germline V gene.